This T cell receptor beta chain was identified in a study of blood T cells in healthy people across ages. This clonotype showed up just a few times. What it binds is unknown. The use of a sample-barcoded 5' primer and a J-beta primer mix characterized a second PCR of roughly 7 to 11 cycles. Each cDNA molecule was tagged by a template-switch adaptor that had 12 random nucleotides. Any given sample supplied a minimum of 2.5 million CDR3-containing paired-end reads. TCRdb used MiXCR to reprocess the 5' RACE reads, holding one entry per CDR3 protein. The table shows 710,000 or so distinct CDR3 sequences, with over 20% occurring only once. Overall study findings and caveats: Donors of long life had a larger count of naive CD4+ cells and greater diversity than aged donors. With age, beta diversity per million T cells declined roughly linearly, significantly by approximately 41.

The CDR3 totals 13 residues. Per germline, CDR1 SEHNR and CDR2 FQNEAQ (reference sequence). V lost 5 bases to trimming and J lost 4 bases; unmatched junction nucleotides: 4. Sample: blood. The source is an older man in good health. J is TRBJ1-2 and V is TRBV7-9, with 7 bases lining up with TRBD1. Here the CDR3 reads CASSLGGIYGYTF. CDR3 DNA sequence: TGTGCCAGCAGCCTAGGGGGCATCTATGGCTACACCTTC.